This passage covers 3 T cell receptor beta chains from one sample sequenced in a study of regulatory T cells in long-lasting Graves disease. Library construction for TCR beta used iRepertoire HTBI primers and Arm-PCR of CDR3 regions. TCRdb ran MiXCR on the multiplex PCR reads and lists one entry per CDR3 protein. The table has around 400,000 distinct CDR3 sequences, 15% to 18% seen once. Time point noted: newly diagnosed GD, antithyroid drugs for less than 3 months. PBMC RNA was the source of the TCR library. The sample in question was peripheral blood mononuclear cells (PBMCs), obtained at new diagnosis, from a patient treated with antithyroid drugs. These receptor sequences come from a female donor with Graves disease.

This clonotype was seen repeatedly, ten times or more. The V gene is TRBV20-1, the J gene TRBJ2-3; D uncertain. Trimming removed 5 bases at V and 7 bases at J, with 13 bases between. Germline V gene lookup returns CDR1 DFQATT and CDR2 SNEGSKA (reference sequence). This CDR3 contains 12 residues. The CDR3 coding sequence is TGCAGTGCTGCCGGAGTGGCGTATACGCAGTATTTT. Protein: CSAAGVAYTQYF.

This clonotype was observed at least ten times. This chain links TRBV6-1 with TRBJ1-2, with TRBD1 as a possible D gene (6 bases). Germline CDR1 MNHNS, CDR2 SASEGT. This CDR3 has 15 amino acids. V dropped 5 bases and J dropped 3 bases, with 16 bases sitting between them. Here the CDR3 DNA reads TGTGCCAGCAGTCCGGGGGCCACGGTTGACTATGGCTACACCTTC. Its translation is CASSPGATVDYGYTF.

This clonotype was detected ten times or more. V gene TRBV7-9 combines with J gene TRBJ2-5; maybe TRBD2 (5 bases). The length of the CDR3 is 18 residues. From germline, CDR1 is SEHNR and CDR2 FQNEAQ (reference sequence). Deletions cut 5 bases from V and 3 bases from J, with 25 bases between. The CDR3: CASSPGVSGAGVEETQYF. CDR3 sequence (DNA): TGTGCCAGCAGCCCAGGAGTATCGGGTGCCGGGGTGGAAGAGACCCAGTACTTC. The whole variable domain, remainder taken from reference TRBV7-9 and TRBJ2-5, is DTGVSQNPRHKITKRGQNVTFRCDPISEHNRLYWYRQTLGQGPEFLTYFQNEAQLEKSRLLSDRFSAERPKGSFSTLEIQRTEQGDSAMYLCASSPGVSGAGVEETQYFGPGTRLLVL.